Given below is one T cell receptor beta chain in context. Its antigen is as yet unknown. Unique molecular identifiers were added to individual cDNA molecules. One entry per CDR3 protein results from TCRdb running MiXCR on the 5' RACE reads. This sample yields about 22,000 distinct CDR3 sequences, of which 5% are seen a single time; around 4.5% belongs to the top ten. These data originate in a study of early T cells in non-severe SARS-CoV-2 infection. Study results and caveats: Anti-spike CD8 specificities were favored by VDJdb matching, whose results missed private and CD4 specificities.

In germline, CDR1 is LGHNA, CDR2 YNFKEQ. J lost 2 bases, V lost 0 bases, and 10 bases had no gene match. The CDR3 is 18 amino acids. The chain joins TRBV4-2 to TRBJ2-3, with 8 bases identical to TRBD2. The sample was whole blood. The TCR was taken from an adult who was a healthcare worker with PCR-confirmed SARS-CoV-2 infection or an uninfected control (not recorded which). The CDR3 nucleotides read TGTGCCAGCAGCCAAGATCGTTCGGCGGGGGGCTTCACAGATACGCAGTATTTT. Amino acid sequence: CASSQDRSAGGFTDTQYF.